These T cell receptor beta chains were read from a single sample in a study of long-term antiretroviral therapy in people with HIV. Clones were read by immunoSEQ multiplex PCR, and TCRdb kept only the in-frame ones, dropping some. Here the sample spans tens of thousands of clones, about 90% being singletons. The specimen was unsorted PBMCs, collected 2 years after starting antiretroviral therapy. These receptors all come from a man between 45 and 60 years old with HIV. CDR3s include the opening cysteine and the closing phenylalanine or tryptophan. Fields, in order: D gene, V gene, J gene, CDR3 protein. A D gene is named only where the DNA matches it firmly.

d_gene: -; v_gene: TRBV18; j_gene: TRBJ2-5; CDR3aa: CASSPLERMNQETQYF
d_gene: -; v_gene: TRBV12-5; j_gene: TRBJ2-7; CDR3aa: CASGLGVSYEQYF
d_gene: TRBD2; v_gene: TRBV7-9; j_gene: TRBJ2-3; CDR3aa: CASSFLLAGGPDTQYF
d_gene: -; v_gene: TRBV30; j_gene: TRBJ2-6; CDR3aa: CAWLGRGQRVSGANVLTF
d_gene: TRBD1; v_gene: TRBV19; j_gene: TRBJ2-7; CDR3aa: CASSGDSTYEQYF
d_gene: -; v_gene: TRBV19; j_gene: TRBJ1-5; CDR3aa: CASSLGTEHQPQHF
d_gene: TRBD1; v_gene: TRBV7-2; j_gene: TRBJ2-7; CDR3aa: CASSLGGTVSYEQYF
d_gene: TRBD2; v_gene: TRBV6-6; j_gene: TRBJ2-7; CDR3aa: CASSGTSDEQYF
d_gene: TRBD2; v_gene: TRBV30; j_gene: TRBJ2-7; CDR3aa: CAWAGDSYEQYF
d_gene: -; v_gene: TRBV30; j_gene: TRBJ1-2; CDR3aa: CAWTRQLYGYTF
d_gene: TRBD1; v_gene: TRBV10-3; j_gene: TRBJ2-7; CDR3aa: CASTPGQGFHEQYF
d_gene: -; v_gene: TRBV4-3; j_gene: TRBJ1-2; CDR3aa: CASSQDRAGRGYTF
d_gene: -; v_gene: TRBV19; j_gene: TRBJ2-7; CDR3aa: CASSTTGSRRAYEQYF
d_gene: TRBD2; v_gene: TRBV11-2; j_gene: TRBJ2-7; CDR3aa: CASSLGASGAYEQYF
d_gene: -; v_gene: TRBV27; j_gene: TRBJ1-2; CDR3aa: CASSFSTSGYGYTF
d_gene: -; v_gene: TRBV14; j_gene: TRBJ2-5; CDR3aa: CASSHIREVGTQYF
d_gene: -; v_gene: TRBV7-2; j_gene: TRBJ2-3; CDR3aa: CASSQRPDPADTQYF
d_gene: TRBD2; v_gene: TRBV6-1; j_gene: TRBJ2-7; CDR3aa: CASTGTSYEQYF
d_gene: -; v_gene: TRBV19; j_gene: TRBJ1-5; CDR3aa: CASSIGRSYSNQPQHF
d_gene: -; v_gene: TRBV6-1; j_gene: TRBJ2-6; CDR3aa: CASEQGRGANVLTF
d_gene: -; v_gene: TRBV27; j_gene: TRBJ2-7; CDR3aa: CASSPLGRQSYEQYF
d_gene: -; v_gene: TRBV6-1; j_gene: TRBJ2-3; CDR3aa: CASSVGENTERARTDTQYF
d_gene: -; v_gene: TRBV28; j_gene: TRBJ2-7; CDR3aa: CASEEKRSSYEQYF
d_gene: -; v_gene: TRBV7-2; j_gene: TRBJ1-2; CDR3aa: CASSLAGGANGYTF
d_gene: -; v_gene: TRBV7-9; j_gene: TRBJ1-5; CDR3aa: CASSLTGDQPQHF
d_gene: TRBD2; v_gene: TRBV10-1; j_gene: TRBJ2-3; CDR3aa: CASSAGTSGSAMAMRSSTDTQYF
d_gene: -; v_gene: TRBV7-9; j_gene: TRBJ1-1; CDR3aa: CASSRPRGTLF
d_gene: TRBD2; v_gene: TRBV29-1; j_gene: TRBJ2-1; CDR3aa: CSVRGSGGYNEQFF
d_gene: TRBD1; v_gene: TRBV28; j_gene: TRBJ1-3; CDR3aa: CASSPGQGITIYF
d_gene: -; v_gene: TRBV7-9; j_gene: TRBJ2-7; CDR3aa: CASSFGSHQSYEQYF
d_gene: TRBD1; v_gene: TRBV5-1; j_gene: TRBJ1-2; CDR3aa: CASSLGDRGNYGYTF
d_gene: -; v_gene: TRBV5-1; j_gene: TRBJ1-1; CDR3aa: CASSLEENTEAFF
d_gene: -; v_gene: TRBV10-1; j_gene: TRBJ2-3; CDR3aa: CASSEEATDTQYF
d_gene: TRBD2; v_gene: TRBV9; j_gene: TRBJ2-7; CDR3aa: CASSASGKYEQYF
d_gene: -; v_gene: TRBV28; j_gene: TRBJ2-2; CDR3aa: CASSLDAGEFPTGELFF
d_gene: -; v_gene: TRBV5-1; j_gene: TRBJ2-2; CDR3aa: CASSLTGTSPGELFF
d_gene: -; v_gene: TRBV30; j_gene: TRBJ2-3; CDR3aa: CAWNRISTDTQYF
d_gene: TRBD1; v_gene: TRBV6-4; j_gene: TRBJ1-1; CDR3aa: CASSDSDRHPREAFF
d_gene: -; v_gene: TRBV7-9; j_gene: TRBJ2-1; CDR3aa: CASSPPGGGEQFF
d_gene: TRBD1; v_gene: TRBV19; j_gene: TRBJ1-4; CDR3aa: CASRMDRENEKLFF
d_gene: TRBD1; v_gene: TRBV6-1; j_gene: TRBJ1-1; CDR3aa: CASSEAGQETEAFF
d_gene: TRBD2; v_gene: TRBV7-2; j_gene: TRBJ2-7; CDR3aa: CASSLVSGADSYEQYF
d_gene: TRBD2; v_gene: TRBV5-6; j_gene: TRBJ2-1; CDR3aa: CASSSTSGRSYNEQFF
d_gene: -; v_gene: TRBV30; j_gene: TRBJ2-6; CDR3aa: CAWRWGSGANVLTF